This paragraph reports one T cell receptor (beta chain). Its antigen remains unidentified. These data originate in a study of OX40 agonist ivuxolimab in advanced cancers. Study observations and caveats: Among the lowest peripheral clonal expansion occurred in 0.1-3.0 mg/kg partial responders. At 0.1 to 3.0 mg/kg, CD4+ and CD8+ blood T cells expanded clonally by week 6.

Clones were read by immunoSEQ multiplex PCR, and TCRdb kept only the in-frame ones, dropping some. The sample holds 86,000 or so clones, about 90% seen once. The V gene's germline CDR1 is MNHNS and CDR2 SASEGT. Trimming shortened V by 2 bases and J by 3 bases, and 14 bases separated the two germline ends. The CDR3 is 15 residues long. This receptor was taken from an adult with an advanced solid tumor such as melanoma, head and neck, liver or kidney cancer. The J gene is TRBJ2-7, the V gene TRBV6-1; either TRBD1 or TRBD2 may supply D (5 bases each). Sequencing was performed on CD4+ or CD8+ T cells sorted from blood, taken in a trial of the OX40 agonist ivuxolimab. The DNA of the CDR3 is TGTGCCAGCAGTGAAAGAGGGGCAGCAGTCTACGAGCAGTACTTC. It yields the protein CASSERGAAVYEQYF.